The 29 T cell receptor beta chains in this list originate from one sample, sequenced in a study of blood T cells in healthy people across ages. Using a J-beta primer mix together with a sample-barcoded 5' primer, a second PCR was run for about 6 to 12 cycles. TCRdb reprocessed the 5' RACE reads via MiXCR and lists one record per CDR3 protein. The sample shows approximately 290,000 distinct CDR3 sequences, less than 30% of them seen only once. The source material was blood. The source of these receptors is a woman aged 70-85 years in good health.

Concerning this clonotype itself: This clone may be a read error of a much larger clone one base away. The CDR3 spells CASSLGIWGRGDGYTF. DNA of the CDR3: TGTGCCAGCAGCTTAGGGATTTGGGGCAGGGGTGACGGCTACACCTTC. The V and J genes are TRBV7-2 and TRBJ1-2, with D perhaps matching TRBD1 (6 bases). This CDR3 has 16 residues. The V gene lost 1 base and the J gene lost 8 bases, with 20 bases spanning the gap. The germline CDR1 and CDR2 sequences are SGHTA and FQGNSA.

The chain employs TRBV5-6 and TRBJ2-5; no firm D call. The J call may be mistaken, given a closer DNA end match to TRBJ2-1. The CDR3 totals 13 residues. CDR1 is SGHDT and CDR2 is YYEEEE in the germline V gene. Here the CDR3 DNA reads TGTGCCAGCAGCTTTCCCAGTGCCCCTGAGCAGTTCTTC. Translation gives CASSFPSAPEQFF.

V gene TRBV7-9 combines with J gene TRBJ2-3, with a tentative D call TRBD1 (5 bases). V dropped 4 bases and J dropped 4 bases, with 18 bases sitting between them. CDR3 length: 16 residues. From germline, CDR1 is SEHNR and CDR2 FQNEAQ (reference sequence). The CDR3 here is CASSSPGASRPDTQYF. The CDR3, as DNA: TGTGCCAGCAGCTCCCCTGGGGCTAGTCGCCCAGATACGCAGTATTTT.

The chain is built from TRBV20-1 and TRBJ2-5; TRBD2 matches at 8 bases. This CDR3 region has 16 residues. V lost 0 bases, J lost 1 base, and 7 bases stayed unmatched. Germline V lookup: CDR1 DFQATT, CDR2 SNEGSKA (reference sequence). This CDR3 reads CSARDVLAASQETQYF. In DNA form, the CDR3 reads TGCAGTGCTAGAGATGTACTAGCGGCATCCCAAGAGACCCAGTACTTC.

This clonotype appeared many times. This chain joins TRBV4-2 and TRBJ1-2; 8 bases are shared with TRBD1. Unmatched junction bases numbered 0, after V lost 1 base and J lost 2 bases. The germline CDR1 and CDR2 sequences are LGHNA and YNFKEQ. The CDR3 spans 14 residues. The CDR3 is CASSQGTGNYGYTF. Written as DNA, the CDR3 is TGTGCCAGCAGCCAAGGGACAGGGAACTATGGCTACACCTTC.

This clonotype turned up a few times. V usage is TRBV27 and J usage is TRBJ2-7; possibly TRBD2 for D (5 bases). This CDR3 has 13 residues. CDR1 is MNHEY and CDR2 is SMNVEV in the germline V gene (reference sequence). The V and J ends lost 8 bases and 3 bases respectively, with 14 bases between them. CDR3 bases: TGTGCCAGCGGACGTTTCAGCGGCTACGAGCAGTACTTC. This translates into CASGRFSGYEQYF.

This clonotype was seen a handful of times. The V gene is TRBV20-1, the J gene TRBJ1-2, with a tentative D call TRBD1 (5 bases). CDR3 length: 11 residues. CDR1 is DFQATT and CDR2 is SNEGSKA in the germline V gene (reference sequence). Deletions cut 4 bases from V and 7 bases from J, with 10 bases between. The CDR3 protein is CSAISGAGYTF. In DNA form, the CDR3 reads TGCAGTGCTATATCTGGGGCTGGCTACACCTTC.

This clonotype has more than one count but fewer than ten. The chain carries TRBV12-3 or TRBV12-4 and TRBJ2-7; 8 bases fit TRBD1. With V trimmed by 5 bases and J by 2 bases, 5 bases remained unmatched. CDR3 length equals 14 residues. CDR3 protein: CASSRTGPTYEQYF. The CDR3 nucleotides read TGTGCCAGCAGTCGGACAGGGCCGACCTACGAGCAGTACTTC.

The V and J genes are TRBV20-1 and TRBJ1-1; a weak D match, TRBD1 (5 bases). V gave up 6 bases and J gave up 6 bases, with 20 bases separating them. This CDR3 contains 14 residues. Per the germline V gene, CDR1 is DFQATT and CDR2 is SNEGSKA (reference sequence). CDR3 amino acids: CSAPRRQGGAEAFF. CDR3 DNA sequence: TGCAGTGCCCCCCGCCGTCAGGGAGGGGCTGAAGCTTTCTTT.

This clonotype was seen a few times. The genes are TRBV7-6 and TRBJ1-4; D uncertain. V shed 3 bases and J shed 4 bases, with 6 bases lying between them. The germline V gene encodes CDR1 SGHVS and CDR2 FNYEAQ. This CDR3 region has 13 residues. The CDR3 is CASSLALNEKLFF. The CDR3 coding sequence is TGTGCCAGCAGCTTGGCCCTTAATGAAAAACTGTTTTTT. Looking up the rest from reference TRBV7-6 and TRBJ1-4 gives the full variable domain: GAGVSQSPRYKVTKRGQDVALRCDPISGHVSLYWYRQALGQGPEFLTYFNYEAQQDKSGLPNDRFSAERPEGSISTLTIQRTEQRDSAMYRCASSLALNEKLFFGSGTQLSVL.

This clonotype has just a few counts. The V and J genes are TRBV12-3 or TRBV12-4 and TRBJ2-5; tentatively, D is TRBD1 (6 bases). This CDR3 is built from 12 residues. Trimming removed 5 bases from V and 5 bases from J, with 9 bases in between. This CDR3 reads CASSRDMETQYF. The CDR3 bases are TGTGCCAGCAGTCGGGACATGGAGACCCAGTACTTC.

V is TRBV28 and J is TRBJ1-1; 9 positions agree with TRBD1. V was pared by 6 bases and J by 4 bases, with 9 bases of the junction left unmatched. The CDR3 consists of 15 residues. The germline gives CDR1 MDHEN, CDR2 SYDVKM. The CDR3 spells CASRPRDRVVTEAFF. As DNA, the CDR3 is TGTGCCAGCAGACCCCGGGACAGGGTTGTCACTGAAGCTTTCTTT.

This clonotype was counted at least ten times. This chain connects TRBV20-1 to TRBJ2-7, with D unresolved. Germline V gene lookup returns CDR1 DFQATT and CDR2 SNEGSKA (reference sequence). V was shortened by 0 bases and J by 3 bases, with 15 bases between the two germline ends. This CDR3 has 15 amino acids. CDR3 amino acids: CSARDSSGVGYEQYF. As DNA, the CDR3 is TGCAGTGCTAGAGATTCATCGGGCGTCGGCTACGAGCAGTACTTC.

The V and J genes are TRBV5-6 and TRBJ2-1; D remains ambiguous. Germline loops: CDR1 SGHDT, CDR2 YYEEEE. This CDR3 spans 13 amino acids. Trimming took 4 bases from V and 4 from J, leaving 9 bases between them. DNA of the CDR3: TGTGCCAGCAGCCTTGATATGTACAATGAGCAGTTCTTC. This codes for CASSLDMYNEQFF.

V and J are TRBV7-2 and TRBJ2-7; D may be TRBD2 (5 bases). CDR1 SGHTA and CDR2 FQGNSA come from the germline V gene. The length of the CDR3 is 14 residues. The ends were cut back, 7 bases at V and 1 base at J, with 14 bases in the middle. The CDR3 DNA reads TGTGCCAGCACCCCCTACGCGGGTTCCTACGAGCAGTACTTC. Amino acid sequence: CASTPYAGSYEQYF.

V gene TRBV28 combines with J gene TRBJ2-7; no reliable D call. The CDR3 covers 12 residues. The germline V gene encodes CDR1 MDHEN and CDR2 SYDVKM. V lost 9 bases, J lost 6 bases, and 15 bases lay in between. The CDR3 sequence: CASNGRVREQYF. The CDR3 DNA reads TGTGCCAGTAATGGACGGGTCCGCGAGCAGTACTTC.

V gene TRBV4-2 combines with J gene TRBJ2-3; 15 bases line up with TRBD2. CDR1 LGHNA and CDR2 YNFKEQ come from the germline V gene. The CDR3 is made up of 19 amino acids. Trimming cost V 1 base and J 3 bases; bases outside gene matches: 8. The DNA of the CDR3 is TGTGCCAGCAGCCAAGGTACCGGGACTAGCGGGAGGCTGACAGATACGCAGTATTTT. Amino acids: CASSQGTGTSGRLTDTQYF.

This rearrangement joins TRBV6-1 to TRBJ2-3; D unresolved. Germline CDR1 is MNHNS and CDR2 is SASEGT. The ends were cut back, 6 bases at V and 3 bases at J, with 10 bases in the middle. The length of the CDR3 is 13 residues. The CDR3 sequence: CASSEIFTDTQYF. Written as DNA, the CDR3 is TGTGCCAGCAGCGAAATTTTTACAGATACGCAGTATTTT.

V gene TRBV6-5 combines with J gene TRBJ2-5; D remains ambiguous. Germline V gene data show CDR1 as MNHEY and CDR2 as SVGAGI. Trimming shortened V by 2 bases and J by 4 bases, and 20 bases separated the two germline ends. The length of the CDR3 is 17 residues. In DNA form, the CDR3 reads TGTGCCAGCAGTTACCGTCGGCAGACTCCGAATCGAGAGACCCAGTACTTC. It is translated as CASSYRRQTPNRETQYF.

The chain recombines TRBV20-1 with TRBJ1-2, with 9 bases matching TRBD1. Germline V gene lookup returns CDR1 DFQATT and CDR2 SNEGSKA (reference sequence). The V gene end was trimmed by 3 bases and the J gene end by 8 bases; junction bases not matched to a gene: 13. This CDR3 is built from 15 residues. CDR3 region: CSASRQGQGGGGYTF. CDR3 bases: TGCAGTGCTAGCAGACAGGGACAGGGAGGAGGAGGCTACACCTTC.

This clonotype was detected only a few times. The gene calls are TRBV5-1 and TRBJ2-2; TRBD1 matches at 8 bases. The CDR3 contains 15 residues. Trimming cost V 3 bases and J 3 bases; bases outside gene matches: 4. The germline gives CDR1 SGHRS, CDR2 YFSETQ. The CDR3 DNA reads TGCGCCAGCAGCTGGACAGGGTCGGACACCGGGGAGCTGTTTTTT. Protein sequence: CASSWTGSDTGELFF.

V and J are TRBV7-9 and TRBJ2-1; TRBD2 aligns across 8 bases. The CDR3 covers 14 residues. Looked up from germline, CDR1 is SEHNR and CDR2 is FQNEAQ (reference sequence). Germline trimming cut 4 bases from V and 6 bases from J; bases unmatched to any gene: 5. CDR3 sequence (DNA): TGTGCCAGCAGCTCGGGACTAGAGTCCAATGAGCAGTTCTTC. Amino acid sequence: CASSSGLESNEQFF.

The chain uses TRBV7-2 and TRBJ2-7, with 8 nucleotides matching TRBD2. Germline loops: CDR1 SGHTA, CDR2 FQGNSA. The CDR3 spans 16 residues. With V trimmed by 5 bases and J by 1 base, 10 bases remained unmatched. For the CDR3, the DNA is TGTGCCAGCAGCCAGCCCGGGAGGGCCCAATCCTACGAGCAGTACTTC. Translating it yields CASSQPGRAQSYEQYF. Full variable domain (outside the CDR3, taken from reference TRBV7-2 and TRBJ2-7): GAGVSQSPSNKVTEKGKDVELRCDPISGHTALYWYRQSLGQGLEFLIYFQGNSAPDKSGLPSDRFSAERTGGSVSTLTIQRTQQEDSAVYLCASSQPGRAQSYEQYFGPGTRLTVT.

This sequence joins TRBV5-5 and TRBJ2-5, with a tentative D call TRBD1 (5 bases). V was cut by 0 bases and J by 6 bases, with 15 bases left in between. The V gene's germline CDR1 is SGHKS and CDR2 YYEKEE (reference sequence). CDR3 size: 15 residues. CDR3 in amino acids: CASSLGQGSVKTQYF. In DNA, the CDR3 is TGTGCCAGCAGCTTGGGGCAGGGAAGTGTGAAGACCCAGTACTTC.

The sample holds a few counts of this clonotype. The chain uses TRBV10-3 and TRBJ2-2, with D possibly being TRBD2 (5 bases). The CDR3 loop spans 13 amino acids. Trimming took off 7 bases at V and 7 bases at J, with 13 bases between the two ends. CDR1 and CDR2 from the germline V gene are ENHRY and SYGVKD. The CDR3 reads CAITGVEGGELFF. CDR3 coding DNA: TGTGCCATCACCGGGGTAGAAGGCGGGGAGCTGTTTTTT.

The chain is built from TRBV3-1 and TRBJ2-7; TRBD2 agrees at 10 bases. There are 15 residues in the CDR3. The germline V gene encodes CDR1 LGHDT and CDR2 YNNKEL (reference sequence). Trimming at V came to 6 bases and at J to 3 bases, leaving 8 bases not matched to a gene. DNA of the CDR3: TGTGCCAGCAGACCTAGCGGGAGTGCGGGCTACGAGCAGTACTTC. Protein product: CASRPSGSAGYEQYF.

This clonotype occurred a few times. With a much larger clone just one base away, this may be a read error. The genes are TRBV29-1 and TRBJ2-7; D ambiguous. The V end lost 4 bases, the J end lost 2 bases, and 6 bases lay between the germline ends. Germline CDR1 is SQVTM and CDR2 is ANQGSEA. The CDR3 covers 11 residues. In DNA, the CDR3 is TGCAGCGTTGTTGGGGCCTACGAGCAGTACTTC. It yields the protein CSVVGAYEQYF.

This clonotype was seen a few times. V usage is TRBV2 and J usage is TRBJ2-4; 7 nucleotides line up with TRBD2. Germline V CDR1 and CDR2: SNHLY, FYNNEI. There are 16 residues in the CDR3. J was trimmed by 6 bases and V by 5 bases; bases with no gene match: 13. CDR3 nucleotide sequence: TGTGCCAGCAGTCTTGTAAGCGGGACCGCCCGAAACATTCAGTACTTC. Protein: CASSLVSGTARNIQYF.

This clonotype was observed a few times. The V gene is TRBV7-2, the J gene TRBJ2-5; 7 positions agree with TRBD1. Germline-derived CDR1 and CDR2 are SGHTA and FQGNSA. With V trimmed by 0 bases and J by 5 bases, 6 bases remained unmatched. The CDR3 extends over 15 amino acids. The CDR3 DNA reads as TGTGCCAGCAGCTTAGCCGGGGCCAGGGGGGAGACCCAGTACTTC. Translation: CASSLAGARGETQYF.